This T cell receptor (beta chain) was sequenced for a study of PD-L1 blockade in urothelial cancer listed by TCRdb under 2017. In the study overall: All patients started therapy around 2014 and received atezolizumab 1,200 mg intravenously every 3 weeks. About 85% of the 29 patients were identified as males with urothelial cancer of bladder origin, and a prior smoking history was reported by 18 of 29 patients. An ECOG performance status of 0 or 1 was recorded for the patients, and 0 to 3 prior chemotherapy regimens had been received by the patients. Blood samples were analyzed at 3 weeks after treatment start (second dose) and at 6 weeks after treatment start. A median of roughly 140,000 T cells and approximately 86,000 unique TCRs was obtained from blood samples, and a median clonality of about 0.08 was observed. An exploratory multi-omic analysis was conducted of the somatic, immune and clinical correlates of response to PD-L1 blockade with atezolizumab in urothelial cancer. Pretreatment tumor samples, along with matched peripheral blood collected serially before and after atezolizumab treatment, underwent TCR sequencing. Progression-free survival longer than 6 months counted as durable clinical benefit, and TCR features were additionally tested against both progression-free and overall survival. In the same patients, pretreatment tumors underwent whole exome sequencing and RNA sequencing in addition to TCR sequencing. Durable clinical benefit was achieved by nine patients but not by the remaining 20. Pretreatment blood TCR-seq was available for 30 or so patients, at least one posttreatment blood collection was obtained for around 25 patients, and tumor TCR-seq was available for around 25 patients. The full study reports these points: At 3 weeks after the start of treatment, tumor-associated TCR clones in peripheral blood had expanded more in patients with durable benefit (n of about 21, p = 0.022). A pretreatment peripheral blood TCR clonality below the median was linked to improved progression-free and overall survival. Small sample size (n ≈ 27) and many exploratory analyses mean the results are intended to be hypothesis-generating.

Synthetic TCR analog templates were spiked into each PCR to estimate absolute template abundance from read counts. TCRbeta CDR3 regions were amplified from genomic DNA with bias-controlled V and J gene primers using the immunoSEQ assay. Rearranged TCRbeta segments were sequenced at approximately 20X coverage. The study's processing was this. Clustering was used to correct sequencing errors, and CDR3s were annotated against IMGT to assign V, D and J genes. Downstream analyses used only productive TCRbeta rearrangements and left out out-of-frame or stop-codon sequences. Clonality was computed as one minus Shannon entropy normalized by the log of the number of unique productive sequences. Fisher's exact test with Benjamini-Hochberg correction, using a cutoff of adjusted p below 0.01, was how clones that differed between time points or between blood and tumor were identified. TCRdb took this table from immuneACCESS and kept in-frame rearrangements with V and J called. Such tables lack part of the clones; where checked against another copy, unresolved V genes explain under half of the gap, and the rest is unexplained. For V, J and clone size, that table is used; D and trimming come from the DNA. The sample table lists 45,000 to 50,000 clones, roughly 80% of them with a count of one. 1.5% to 2% of the sample rests with the top ten.

As for this clone: There is no known antigen for this receptor. No per-base quality is available; no much larger clone lies one base away.

CDR3 length: 13 amino acids, cysteine to phenylalanine. Only the CDR3 DNA is retained, 39 bases long and in frame from the first base. Looking up the germline V gene yields CDR1 SGHTA and CDR2 FQGTGA. V drops 3 bases and J drops 0 bases, leaving 4 bases in between. The intended sense of this specimen's time point label: pretreatment peripheral blood. The cohort comprised approximately 30 patients with locally advanced or metastatic urothelial carcinoma treated at Memorial Sloan Kettering on a trial protocol. Peripheral blood mononuclear cells were collected pretreatment and during treatment, at between 1 and 8 total time points per patient. The Qiagen DNeasy Blood extraction kit was used to purify genomic DNA from total PBMCs and from tumor samples. PBMCs were collected pretreatment and during treatment, and were isolated and stored as previously described.

The clonotype originates from a man over 45 with urothelial cancer. The sequencing used PBMCs, collected around atezolizumab (anti-PD-L1) treatment. Recombination connected TRBV7-3 to TRBJ2-3; no D segment can be confidently identified. The DNA sequence is given as TGTGCCAGCAGCTTCTCTAGCACAGATACGCAGTATTTT. Protein translation: CASSFSSTDTQYF.